This is a list of T cell receptor beta chains from one sample in a study of human T cells and chemical hapten exposure. One entry per CDR3 protein results from TCRdb running MiXCR on the RACE reads. Seen here are 150,000 or so distinct CDR3 sequences, more than 14% observed once, and the top ten hold 1.5% to 2%. The sequencing here drew on whole blood, taken in connection with sensitization to the hapten diphenylcyclopropenone (DPC). These receptors came from a woman in her 30s with alopecia areata. Some clones in this sample may be carry-over from other donors' samples. Both conserved end residues are part of each CDR3. Fields, in order: J gene, V gene, clone size, D gene, CDR3 protein, CDR3 DNA. A D gene is named only where the DNA matches it firmly. Clone size is shown for a subset of rows, as once, few, many or a class of expanded clone.

J gene: TRBJ1-1; V gene: TRBV5-1; clone size: -; D gene: TRBD1; CDR3 protein: CASSKTGDTEAFF; CDR3 DNA: TGCGCCAGCAGCAAGACAGGGGACACTGAAGCTTTCTTT
J gene: TRBJ1-6; V gene: TRBV12-3/TRBV12-4; clone size: many; D gene: TRBD1; CDR3 protein: CASSPTGEVSPLHF; CDR3 DNA: TGTGCCAGCAGCCCTACAGGGGAGGTTTCACCCCTCCACTTT
J gene: TRBJ1-1; V gene: TRBV20-1; clone size: -; D gene: TRBD1; CDR3 protein: CSADYRGIYGKESFF; CDR3 DNA: TGCAGTGCCGACTACAGGGGTATTTATGGCAAGGAGTCTTTCTTT
J gene: TRBJ2-5; V gene: TRBV4-3; clone size: -; D gene: -; CDR3 protein: CASSQSALQETQYF; CDR3 DNA: TGCGCCAGCAGCCAATCGGCCCTACAAGAGACCCAGTACTTC
J gene: TRBJ1-1; V gene: TRBV6-2/TRBV6-3; clone size: -; D gene: -; CDR3 protein: CASINYMGDTEAFF; CDR3 DNA: TGTGCCAGCATTAACTACATGGGGGACACTGAAGCTTTCTTT
J gene: TRBJ2-2; V gene: TRBV23-1; clone size: -; D gene: TRBD2; CDR3 protein: CASSRTSGAEHRGARLLFF; CDR3 DNA: TGCGCCAGCAGTCGGACTAGCGGGGCGGAACACCGGGGGGCCCGTCTGCTGTTTTTT
J gene: TRBJ1-5; V gene: TRBV6-1; clone size: -; D gene: -; CDR3 protein: CASSEAMGVGQPQHF; CDR3 DNA: TGTGCCAGCAGTGAAGCGATGGGGGTAGGTCAGCCCCAGCATTTT
J gene: TRBJ2-1; V gene: TRBV11-1; clone size: few; D gene: -; CDR3 protein: CASSLSSGRQTNNEQFF; CDR3 DNA: TGTGCCAGCAGCTTAAGTTCCGGACGTCAGACCAACAATGAGCAGTTCTTC
J gene: TRBJ2-7; V gene: TRBV6-2/TRBV6-3; clone size: -; D gene: TRBD1; CDR3 protein: CASRPTGVPYEQYF; CDR3 DNA: TGTGCCAGCAGACCGACAGGGGTTCCCTACGAGCAGTACTTC
J gene: TRBJ1-2; V gene: TRBV13; clone size: many; D gene: TRBD1; CDR3 protein: CASSLSTGGYGYTF; CDR3 DNA: TGTGCCAGCAGCTTAAGTACAGGGGGTTATGGCTACACCTTC
J gene: TRBJ2-1; V gene: TRBV7-2; clone size: -; D gene: TRBD2; CDR3 protein: CASSLGGLAGGFDEQFF; CDR3 DNA: TGTGCCAGCAGCTTAGGTGGACTAGCGGGGGGCTTCGATGAGCAGTTCTTC
J gene: TRBJ1-6; V gene: TRBV7-9; clone size: few; D gene: TRBD1; CDR3 protein: CASSLGGTGTNSPLHF; CDR3 DNA: TGTGCCAGCAGCCTGGGGGGGACAGGGACTAATTCACCCCTCCACTTT
J gene: TRBJ2-1; V gene: TRBV11-2; clone size: few; D gene: TRBD2; CDR3 protein: CASSLGGGSAYNEQFF; CDR3 DNA: TGTGCCAGCAGCTTAGGTGGCGGGAGCGCCTACAATGAGCAGTTCTTC
J gene: TRBJ1-6; V gene: TRBV20-1; clone size: -; D gene: -; CDR3 protein: CSAPDLERLHF; CDR3 DNA: TGCAGTGCGCCGGACCTTGAACGCCTCCACTTT
J gene: TRBJ2-1; V gene: TRBV4-1; clone size: -; D gene: -; CDR3 protein: CASSQTPGRSDNEQFF; CDR3 DNA: TGCGCCAGCAGCCAAACTCCGGGACGTAGCGACAATGAGCAGTTCTTC
J gene: TRBJ1-4; V gene: TRBV7-9; clone size: many; D gene: TRBD1; CDR3 protein: CASSLQQGRGTTNEKLFF; CDR3 DNA: TGTGCCAGCAGCTTACAACAGGGGAGAGGCACAACTAATGAAAAACTGTTTTTT
J gene: TRBJ2-3; V gene: TRBV7-9; clone size: many; D gene: -; CDR3 protein: CASSLSTDTQYF; CDR3 DNA: TGTGCCAGCAGCCTCAGCACAGATACGCAGTATTTT
J gene: TRBJ1-5; V gene: TRBV4-3; clone size: -; D gene: -; CDR3 protein: CASSQDATFNQPQHF; CDR3 DNA: TGCGCCAGCAGCCAAGATGCCACCTTTAATCAGCCCCAGCATTTT